The 20 T cell receptor beta chains listed next were all sequenced from one sample in a study of early T cells in non-severe SARS-CoV-2 infection. TCRdb redid the calling of the 5' RACE reads with MiXCR, one entry per CDR3 protein. Here the sample spans about 63,000 distinct CDR3 sequences, over 10% being singletons. The sequencing input was whole blood. Every receptor here comes from an adult who was a healthcare worker with PCR-confirmed SARS-CoV-2 infection or an uninfected control (not recorded which).

Details on this clonotype: This may stem from a read error, because a much larger clone lies one nucleotide away. The J gene is TRBJ2-1, the V gene TRBV18, with D perhaps TRBD2 (5 bases). The CDR3 is made up of 16 amino acids. CDR1 is KGHSH, CDR2 LQKENI, per germline. V was shortened by 3 bases and J by 4 bases, with 16 bases between the two germline ends. CDR3 in amino acids: CASSPVPRRGYNEQFF. The CDR3 coding sequence is TGTGCCAGCTCACCGGTCCCTAGACGGGGTTACAATGAGCAGTTCTTC.

The V and J genes are TRBV6-5 and TRBJ2-5; TRBD1 agrees at 8 bases. V trimming: 2 bases; J trimming: 4 bases; junction bases outside the gene matches: 6. The CDR3 consists of 15 residues. Germline V CDR1 and CDR2: MNHEY, SVGAGI. The CDR3 loop reads CASSYRGTGIETQYF. As DNA, the CDR3 is TGTGCCAGCAGTTACAGGGGGACAGGAATAGAGACCCAGTACTTC.

This clonotype was seen repeatedly, ten times or more. The V call is TRBV3-1, the J call TRBJ1-5; maybe TRBD1 (6 bases). CDR1 LGHDT and CDR2 YNNKEL come from the germline V gene (reference sequence). V was cut by 1 base and J by 5 bases, with 15 bases left in between. The CDR3 length is 16 residues. The CDR3 is CASSQGRQVGHQPQHF. The CDR3 DNA reads as TGTGCCAGCAGCCAAGGCAGACAGGTGGGGCATCAGCCCCAGCATTTT.

About this clonotype itself: Since a much larger clone is just one base distant, this may be a read error. This chain uses TRBV7-6 with TRBJ2-7; a possible D gene is TRBD2 (5 bases). Germline loops: CDR1 SGHVS, CDR2 FNYEAQ. The CDR3 consists of 15 residues. CDR3 in DNA: TGTGTCAGCAGCTTAGACACGGAGGCCCACTACGAGCAGTACTTC. Amino acid sequence: CVSSLDTEAHYEQYF. The full variable domain, in which reference TRBV7-6 and TRBJ2-7 provide the parts outside the CDR3, is GAGVSQSPRYKVTKRGQDVALRCDPISGHVSLYWYRQALGQGPEFLTYFNYEAQQDKSGLPNDRFSAERPEGSISTLTIQRTEQRDSAMYRCVSSLDTEAHYEQYFGPGTRLTVT.

V usage is TRBV6-2 or TRBV6-3 and J usage is TRBJ2-1; 13 bases are a match to TRBD2. This CDR3 comprises 16 residues. The germline V gene has CDR1 MNHEY and CDR2 SVGEGT. After removal of 5 bases from V and 6 bases from J, the junction contained 7 bases not matched to a gene. The CDR3 region has the DNA TGTGCCAGCAGTCCTAGACTAGCGGGGGGTCCCAATGAGCAGTTCTTC. It encodes CASSPRLAGGPNEQFF.

This clonotype was observed many times. The chain couples TRBV27 to TRBJ1-1; tentatively, D is TRBD1 (6 bases). The germline V and J ends were trimmed by 3 bases and 1 base, with 15 bases remaining between them. Germline CDR1 is MNHEY and CDR2 is SMNVEV (reference sequence). There are 16 residues in the CDR3. The CDR3 spells CASSFLPGASNTEAFF. The CDR3 region has the DNA TGTGCCAGCAGTTTCTTGCCAGGGGCCTCGAACACTGAAGCTTTCTTT.

The rearrangement links TRBV19 to TRBJ1-2; weak D call: TRBD1 (5 bases). V was pared by 5 bases and J by 8 bases, with 21 bases between. The CDR3 sequence is 15 residues long. Germline CDR1 is LNHDA and CDR2 is SQIVND (reference sequence). The CDR3 DNA follows: TGTGCCAGTAGTCTCTCCAGAGGGGCTCCCCTGGGCTACACCTTC. As protein: CASSLSRGAPLGYTF.

This clonotype qualifies as large (0.1 to 1%). The chain has TRBV7-9 and TRBJ1-6; the D gene is possibly TRBD1 (6 bases). The V gene's germline CDR1 is SEHNR and CDR2 FQNEAQ (reference sequence). The CDR3 extends over 14 amino acids. The V end was cut by 4 bases, the J end by 10 bases, with 14 bases between. The CDR3 region has the DNA TGTGCCAGCAGCTCACTTACAGGGAACTCACCCCTCCACTTT. This gives the protein CASSSLTGNSPLHF.

This clonotype was detected ten times or more. V usage is TRBV29-1 and J usage is TRBJ2-7; 7 nucleotides match TRBD1. V was pared by 1 base and J by 1 base, with 4 bases of the junction left unmatched. This CDR3 spans 14 amino acids. Germline CDR1 and CDR2: SQVTM and ANQGSEA. This CDR3 is CSVEAGTASYEQYF. The CDR3 nucleotides are TGCAGCGTTGAAGCCGGGACAGCTTCCTACGAGCAGTACTTC.

This clonotype showed up just once. A much larger clone sits a single nucleotide away, making a read error possible. The rearrangement joins TRBV2 to TRBJ1-6; TRBD1 is a possible D gene (5 bases). Germline values: CDR1 SNHLY, CDR2 FYNNEI. This CDR3 comprises 16 residues. Written as DNA, the CDR3 is TGTGCCTGCAGTGTGGTCCGGCAGGCGGGGCATTCACCCCTCCACTTT. It specifies CACSVVRQAGHSPLHF.

This clonotype was picked up many times. The genes are TRBV11-2 and TRBJ2-1, with D possibly being TRBD1 (6 bases). The CDR3 is made up of 13 amino acids. V was clipped by 3 bases and J by 5 bases, with 8 bases between them. Per germline, CDR1 SGHAT and CDR2 FQNNGV. The CDR3 DNA reads TGTGCCAGCAGCTTGGACAGACACAATGAGCAGTTCTTC. It yields the protein CASSLDRHNEQFF.

V usage is TRBV6-4 and J usage is TRBJ2-3; D may be TRBD2 (5 bases). With 6 bases removed from V and 1 base from J, the gap between germline ends came to 8 bases. This CDR3 region has 13 residues. Germline lookup yields CDR1 MRHNA and CDR2 SNTAGT. The CDR3 loop is CASSRTRTDTQYF. CDR3 nucleotide sequence: TGTGCCAGCAGCCGGACTCGCACAGATACGCAGTATTTT.

The CDR3 region is CASSPAAPGQFYEQYF. The CDR3, as DNA: TGTGCCAGCAGTCCTGCCGCTCCGGGACAGTTCTACGAGCAGTACTTC. The chain is built from TRBV12-3 or TRBV12-4 and TRBJ2-7, with 7 bases matching TRBD1. CDR3 length: 16 residues. Losses at the gene ends were 5 bases for V and 3 bases for J; bases not matched to a gene: 13.

At least ten counts were recorded for this clonotype. The V gene is TRBV6-2 or TRBV6-3, the J gene TRBJ2-3; the D gene is possibly TRBD2 (6 bases). Per the germline V gene, CDR1 is MNHEY and CDR2 is SVGEGT. Trimming stripped 5 bases from V and 6 bases from J, with 21 bases between. CDR3 length equals 16 residues. The DNA for the CDR3 is TGTGCCAGCAGTCCCGGGACTCAATGGGAGTGGGATACGCAGTATTTT. It specifies CASSPGTQWEWDTQYF.

This clonotype was counted ten times or more. V gene TRBV7-8 combines with J gene TRBJ1-5; 9 bases agree with TRBD1. Unmatched junction bases numbered 5, after V lost 2 bases and J lost 6 bases. This CDR3 spans 15 amino acids. CDR1 is SGHVS, CDR2 FQNEAQ, per germline. Written as DNA, the CDR3 is TGTGCCAGCAGCTTAACGACAGGGGGGGGTCAGCCCCAGCATTTT. It yields the protein CASSLTTGGGQPQHF.

This clonotype was seen a few times. This chain uses TRBV7-6 with TRBJ1-5; D call uncertain. V lost 1 base and J lost 1, with 11 bases in between. Germline V gene data show CDR1 as SGHVS and CDR2 as FNYEAQ. This CDR3 spans 16 amino acids. The chain's CDR3 is CASSLGRAGSNQPQHF. The DNA for the CDR3 is TGTGCCAGCAGCTTAGGGCGGGCGGGGAGCAATCAGCCCCAGCATTTT.

The chain joins TRBV2 to TRBJ2-1; 8 bases line up with TRBD2. The junction had 8 bases not matched to a gene; V was cut back by 4 bases and J by 6 bases. Germline V gene data show CDR1 as SNHLY and CDR2 as FYNNEI. This CDR3 is 15 amino acids long. The DNA of the CDR3 is TGTGCCAGCAGTGTTAGTCTAGCGGGCTTCAATGAGCAGTTCTTC. As protein: CASSVSLAGFNEQFF.

This clonotype has a handful of counts. This chain connects TRBV5-1 to TRBJ2-7; D gene ambiguous. The V gene lost 4 bases and the J gene lost 0 bases, with 20 bases spanning the gap. This CDR3 contains 17 residues. From germline, CDR1 is SGHRS and CDR2 YFSETQ. CDR3 region: CASSPRGGRASSYEQYF. CDR3 nucleotides: TGCGCCAGCAGCCCCCGAGGCGGACGGGCAAGCTCCTACGAGCAGTACTTC.

This clonotype was counted many times. The chain recombines TRBV3-1 with TRBJ1-1; D may be TRBD1 (5 bases). CDR1 and CDR2 from the germline V gene are LGHDT and YNNKEL (reference sequence). This CDR3 is 15 amino acids long. V dropped 6 bases and J dropped 3 bases, with 17 bases sitting between them. The DNA of the CDR3 is TGTGCCAGCAGACCTACTCCCCCGGGGCACACTGAAGCTTTCTTT. Protein: CASRPTPPGHTEAFF.

The chain links TRBV11-1 to TRBJ1-2; D call uncertain. Germline lookup yields CDR1 SGHAT and CDR2 FQDESV (reference sequence). Trimming left V 5 bases short and J 4 bases short, with 14 bases between. The CDR3 length is 14 residues. DNA of the CDR3: TGTGCCAGCAGCCCCGATTTGGGCGCCTATGGCTACACCTTC. Encoded protein: CASSPDLGAYGYTF.